This T cell receptor (beta chain) comes out of a study of cytomegalovirus exposure and HLA in healthy donors. Study-level points and caveats: Later on, a genetic analysis was performed. It linked a missense variant in DCLRE1C with V- and J-gene trimming of TCR beta. The presence/absence work took it that sequencing depth was about the same across donors. It emerged from a later analysis that several of the most significant clusters appeared to be linked to common viral pathogens.

V lost 0 bases to trimming and J lost 1 base; unmatched junction nucleotides: 10. The CDR3 extends over 19 amino acids. CDR1 is KGHSH and CDR2 is LQKENI in the germline V gene. Notes on this clone: Antigen specificity is unknown.

13 Jbeta primers and 60 Vbeta primers were used for the PCR. Produced via immunoSEQ multiplex PCR; TCRdb's table is partial and in-frame only. The table has tens of thousands of clones, approximately 71% seen once. Sequenced input: PBMCs. The origin of this receptor is a man in his forties in good health and CMV-seronegative. The V call is TRBV18, the J call TRBJ1-1, with TRBD1 matching over 11 bases. The CDR3, as DNA: TGTGCCAGCTCACCACCGTCCGGGACAGGGGGTAAATGGAACACTGAAGCTTTCTTT. Translating gives CASSPPSGTGGKWNTEAFF.